The 2 T cell receptor beta chains below all came from one sample that was sequenced in a study of human T cells and chemical hapten exposure. The time point denotes: patch test 3, about 24 weeks after DPC sensitization. Treatment given: therapeutic diphenylcyclopropenone sensitization with weekly scalp DPC. Total RNA was isolated from unfractionated whole blood. From the RACE reads, TCRdb called clonotypes with MiXCR, one entry per CDR3 protein. This repertoire shows roughly 38,000 distinct CDR3 sequences, around 9.5% found once; its top ten account for approximately 26%. Source: whole blood, taken in connection with sensitization to the hapten diphenylcyclopropenone (DPC). The receptors were sampled from a man aged 50 to 59 with alopecia areata. Some clones in this sample may be carry-over from other donors' samples.

This clonotype appeared many times. This sequence joins TRBV20-1 and TRBJ2-5; no clear D gene. The CDR3 runs to 11 residues. Germline V gene lookup returns CDR1 DFQATT and CDR2 SNEGSKA (reference sequence). V was pared by 0 bases and J by 5 bases, with 4 bases between. The CDR3 loop reads CSARDKETQYF. Written as DNA, the CDR3 is TGCAGTGCTAGAGATAAGGAGACCCAGTACTTC.

By proportion, this clonotype is medium-sized (0.01 to 0.1%). This chain uses TRBV27 with TRBJ1-5, with D perhaps matching TRBD1 (5 bases). Germline V gives CDR1 MNHEY, CDR2 SMNVEV (reference sequence). Between the trimmed V and J ends, which lost 6 bases and 2 bases, there was a span of 8 bases. The CDR3 is 13 residues long. In DNA, the CDR3 is TGTGCCAGCAGGGGGGTGGGCAATCAGCCCCAGCATTTT. Translating gives CASRGVGNQPQHF.